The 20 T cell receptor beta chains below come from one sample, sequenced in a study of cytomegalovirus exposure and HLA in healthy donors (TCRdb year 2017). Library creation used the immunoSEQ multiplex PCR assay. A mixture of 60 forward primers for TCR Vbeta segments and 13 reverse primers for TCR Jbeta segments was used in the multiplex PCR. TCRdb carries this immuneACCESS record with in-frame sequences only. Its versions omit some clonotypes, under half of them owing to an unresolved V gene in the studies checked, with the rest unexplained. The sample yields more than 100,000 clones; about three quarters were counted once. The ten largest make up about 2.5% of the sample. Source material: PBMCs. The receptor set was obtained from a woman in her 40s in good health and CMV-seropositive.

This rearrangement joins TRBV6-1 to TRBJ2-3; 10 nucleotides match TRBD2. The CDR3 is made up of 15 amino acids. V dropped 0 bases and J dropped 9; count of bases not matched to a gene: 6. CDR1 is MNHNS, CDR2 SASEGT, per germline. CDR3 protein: CASSEAGLAGATQYF. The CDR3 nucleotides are TGTGCCAGCAGTGAAGCGGGGCTAGCGGGAGCCACGCAGTATTTT.

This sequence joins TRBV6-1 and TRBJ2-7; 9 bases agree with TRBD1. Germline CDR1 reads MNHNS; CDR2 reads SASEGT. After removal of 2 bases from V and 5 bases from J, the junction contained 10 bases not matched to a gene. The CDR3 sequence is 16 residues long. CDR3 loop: CASSEQGRTGENEQYF. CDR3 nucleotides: TGTGCCAGCAGTGAACAGGGAAGGACAGGGGAGAACGAGCAGTACTTC.

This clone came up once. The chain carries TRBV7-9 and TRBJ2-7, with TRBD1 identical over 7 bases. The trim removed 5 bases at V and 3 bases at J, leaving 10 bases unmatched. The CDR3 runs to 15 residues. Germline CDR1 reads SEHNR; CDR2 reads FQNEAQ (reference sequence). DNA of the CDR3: TGTGCCAGCAGCCCTCAATACACAGGGGACTACGAGCAGTACTTC. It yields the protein CASSPQYTGDYEQYF.

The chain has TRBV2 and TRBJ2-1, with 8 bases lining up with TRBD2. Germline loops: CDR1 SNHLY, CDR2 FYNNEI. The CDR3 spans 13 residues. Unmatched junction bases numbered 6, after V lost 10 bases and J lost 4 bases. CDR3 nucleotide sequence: TGTGCCACCGGGGGGGGCGTATACAATGAGCAGTTCTTC. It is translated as CATGGGVYNEQFF.

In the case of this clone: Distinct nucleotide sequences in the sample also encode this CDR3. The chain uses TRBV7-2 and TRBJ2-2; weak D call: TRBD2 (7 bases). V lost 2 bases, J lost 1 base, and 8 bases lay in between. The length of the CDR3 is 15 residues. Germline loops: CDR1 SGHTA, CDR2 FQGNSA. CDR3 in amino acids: CASSLRGGNTGELFF. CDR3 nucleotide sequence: TGTGCCAGCAGCTTAAGGGGGGGGAACACCGGGGAGCTGTTTTTT.

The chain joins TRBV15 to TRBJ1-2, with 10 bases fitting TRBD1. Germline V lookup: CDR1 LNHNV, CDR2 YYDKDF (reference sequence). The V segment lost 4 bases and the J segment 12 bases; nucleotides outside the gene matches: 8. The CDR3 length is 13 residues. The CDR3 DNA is TGTGCCACCAGCACCGGACAGGGGGGGAAAAACACCTTC. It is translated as CATSTGQGGKNTF.

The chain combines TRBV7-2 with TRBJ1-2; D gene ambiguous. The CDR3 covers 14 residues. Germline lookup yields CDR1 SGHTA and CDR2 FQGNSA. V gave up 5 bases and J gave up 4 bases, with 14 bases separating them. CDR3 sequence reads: CASSPSGDGYGYTF. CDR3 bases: TGTGCCAGCAGCCCCAGCGGAGACGGCTATGGCTACACCTTC.

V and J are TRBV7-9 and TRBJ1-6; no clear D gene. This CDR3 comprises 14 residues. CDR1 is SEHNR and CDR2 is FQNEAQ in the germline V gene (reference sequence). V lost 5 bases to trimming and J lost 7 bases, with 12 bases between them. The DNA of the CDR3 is TGTGCCAGCAGCCAGCGCGGGGTCAATTCACCCCTCCACTTT. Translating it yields CASSQRGVNSPLHF.

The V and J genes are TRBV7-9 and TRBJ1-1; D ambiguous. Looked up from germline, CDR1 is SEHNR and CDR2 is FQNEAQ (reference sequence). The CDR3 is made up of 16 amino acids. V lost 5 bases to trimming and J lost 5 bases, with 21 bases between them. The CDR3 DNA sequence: TGTGCCAGCAGCCCGGTGGCCTCTAAGATGAGGACTGAAGCTTTCTTT. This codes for CASSPVASKMRTEAFF. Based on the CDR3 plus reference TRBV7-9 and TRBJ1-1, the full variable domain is DTGVSQNPRHKITKRGQNVTFRCDPISEHNRLYWYRQTLGQGPEFLTYFQNEAQLEKSRLLSDRFSAERPKGSFSTLEIQRTEQGDSAMYLCASSPVASKMRTEAFFGQGTRLTVV.

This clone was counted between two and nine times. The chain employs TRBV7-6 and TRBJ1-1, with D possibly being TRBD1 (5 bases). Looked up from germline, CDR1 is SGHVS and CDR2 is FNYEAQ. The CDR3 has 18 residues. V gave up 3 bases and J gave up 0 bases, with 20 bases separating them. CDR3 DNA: TGTGCCAGCAGCTTCGCAACCGATCCCAGGGTCATGAACACTGAAGCTTTCTTT. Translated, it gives CASSFATDPRVMNTEAFF. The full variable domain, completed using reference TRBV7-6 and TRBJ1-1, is GAGVSQSPRYKVTKRGQDVALRCDPISGHVSLYWYRQALGQGPEFLTYFNYEAQQDKSGLPNDRFSAERPEGSISTLTIQRTEQRDSAMYRCASSFATDPRVMNTEAFFGQGTRLTVV.

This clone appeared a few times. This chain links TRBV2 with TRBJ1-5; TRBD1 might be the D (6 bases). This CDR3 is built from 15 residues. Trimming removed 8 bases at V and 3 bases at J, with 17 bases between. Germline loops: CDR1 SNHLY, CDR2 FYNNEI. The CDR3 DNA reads TGTGCCAGCGCCAAACTACAGGGAGCCAATCAGCCCCAGCATTTT. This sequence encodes CASAKLQGANQPQHF.

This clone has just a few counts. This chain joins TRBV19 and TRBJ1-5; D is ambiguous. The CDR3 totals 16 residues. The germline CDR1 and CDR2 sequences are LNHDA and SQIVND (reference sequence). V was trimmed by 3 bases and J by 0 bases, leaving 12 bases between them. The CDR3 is CASSISLQYSNQPQHF. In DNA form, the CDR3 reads TGTGCCAGTAGTATCTCCCTGCAGTATAGCAATCAGCCCCAGCATTTT.

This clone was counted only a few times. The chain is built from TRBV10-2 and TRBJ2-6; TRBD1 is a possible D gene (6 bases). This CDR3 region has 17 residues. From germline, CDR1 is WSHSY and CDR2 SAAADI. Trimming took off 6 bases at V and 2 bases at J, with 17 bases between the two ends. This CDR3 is CASRGWGQGTGANVLTF. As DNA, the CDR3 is TGCGCCAGCAGGGGGTGGGGGCAAGGGACTGGGGCCAACGTCCTGACTTTC.

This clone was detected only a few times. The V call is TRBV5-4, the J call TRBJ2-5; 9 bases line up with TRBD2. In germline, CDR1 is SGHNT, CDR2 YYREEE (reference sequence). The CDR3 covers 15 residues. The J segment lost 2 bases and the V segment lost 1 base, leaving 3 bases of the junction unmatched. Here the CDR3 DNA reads TGTGCCAGCAGCTTGTGGCGGGGGGGGCAAGAGACCCAGTACTTC. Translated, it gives CASSLWRGGQETQYF.

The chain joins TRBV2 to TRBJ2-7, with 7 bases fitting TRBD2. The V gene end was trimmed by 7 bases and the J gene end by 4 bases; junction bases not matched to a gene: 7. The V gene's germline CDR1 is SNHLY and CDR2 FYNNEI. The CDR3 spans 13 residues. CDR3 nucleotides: TGTGCCAGCAACGTGGGAGGGATTTACGAGCAGTACTTC. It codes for CASNVGGIYEQYF.

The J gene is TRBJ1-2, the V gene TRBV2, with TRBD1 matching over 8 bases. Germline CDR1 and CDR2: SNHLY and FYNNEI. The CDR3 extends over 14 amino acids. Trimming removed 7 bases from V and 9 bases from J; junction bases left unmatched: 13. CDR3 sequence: CASTQVGQGASYTF. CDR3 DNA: TGTGCCAGCACCCAAGTAGGGCAGGGGGCAAGCTACACCTTC.

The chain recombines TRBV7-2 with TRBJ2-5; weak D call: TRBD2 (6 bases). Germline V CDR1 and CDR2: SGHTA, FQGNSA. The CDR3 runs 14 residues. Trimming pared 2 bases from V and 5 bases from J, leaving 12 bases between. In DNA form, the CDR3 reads TGTGCCAGCAGCTTACAGTGGGGGAGGGAGACCCAGTACTTC. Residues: CASSLQWGRETQYF.

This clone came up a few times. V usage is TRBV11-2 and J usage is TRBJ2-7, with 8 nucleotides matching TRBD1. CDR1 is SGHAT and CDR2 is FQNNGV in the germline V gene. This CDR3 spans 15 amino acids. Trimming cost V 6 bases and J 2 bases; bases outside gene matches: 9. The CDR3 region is CASSLSGGLTYEQYF. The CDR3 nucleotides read TGTGCCAGCAGTTTATCAGGGGGCCTAACCTACGAGCAGTACTTC.

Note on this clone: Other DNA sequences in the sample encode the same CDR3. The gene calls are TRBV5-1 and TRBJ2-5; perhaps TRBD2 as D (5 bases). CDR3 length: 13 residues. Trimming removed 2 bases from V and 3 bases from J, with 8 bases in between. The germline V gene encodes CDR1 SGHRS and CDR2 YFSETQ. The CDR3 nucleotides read TGCGCCAGCAGCTTAAGGACTGAAGAGACCCAGTACTTC. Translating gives CASSLRTEETQYF.

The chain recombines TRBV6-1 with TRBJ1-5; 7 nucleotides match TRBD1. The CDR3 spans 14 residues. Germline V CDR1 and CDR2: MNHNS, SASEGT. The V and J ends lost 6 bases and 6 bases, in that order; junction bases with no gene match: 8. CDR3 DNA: TGTGCCAGCAGAGAGGCCAGGGGGAGTCAGCCCCAGCATTTT. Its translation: CASREARGSQPQHF.